The entry that follows covers one T cell receptor beta chain sequence. Its antigen is not known. Germline trimming cut 6 bases from V and 0 bases from J; bases unmatched to any gene: 5. The CDR3 spans 15 residues. CDR1 MNHNS and CDR2 SASEGT come from the germline V gene. Per sample, approximately 540 nanograms of biopsy DNA were TCRB immunosequenced. Assay: immunoSEQ multiplex PCR; the TCRdb copy retains only in-frame clones and omits some. The sample records several thousand clones, roughly 65% being singletons. This sample is part of a study of T cell repertoires in ileal Crohn's disease. Looking at the study overall: 35% were active smokers at surgery; median disease duration was roughly eight years.

The study's findings and limits: High-frequency clones were more common in sorted CD8 than CD4 cells.

The sample consisted of ileal tissue. The J gene is TRBJ1-2, the V gene TRBV6-1; 9 bases fit TRBD1. This sequence was found in an adult with Crohn's disease. The CDR3 here is CASRGTGKANYGYTF. The CDR3 bases are TGTGCCAGCAGGGGGACAGGGAAGGCTAACTATGGCTACACCTTC.